This T cell receptor beta chain is drawn from a study of breast tumors, draining lymph nodes, adjacent tissues. General observations from the study: Findings are consistent with lymph node origin and intratumoral expansion of most tumor T cells. Tumor TCR diversity was below lymph nodes but above nontumor tissue. That most tumor T cells come from lymph nodes remained unproven.

The ends lost 3 bases at V and 4 bases at J; junction bases unmatched: 11. CDR1 KGHSH and CDR2 LQKENI come from the germline V gene. The CDR3 extends over 17 amino acids. Regarding this clonotype: Its matching antigen is unknown. Since a much larger clone is just one base distant, this may be a read error.

TCRdb independently ran MiXCR on the multiplex PCR reads; one entry per CDR3 protein. The sample yields under 150,000 distinct CDR3 sequences, less than 25% seen once. Breast cancer patients provided tissue from their axillary draining lymph nodes. The rearrangement links TRBV18 to TRBJ2-3; 9 bases match TRBD2. Sequences were obtained from axillary lymph node tissue. This sequence originates from a female donor with breast cancer. Some clones in this sample may be carry-over from other donors' samples. The CDR3 reads CASSPTRTTSGSDTQYF. CDR3 in DNA: TGTGCCAGCTCACCCACCAGGACCACTAGCGGGTCAGATACGCAGTATTTT.